The 17 T cell receptor beta chains below were found in one sample sequenced in a study of T-cell memory formation after mild COVID-19. Using its own MiXCR run on the 5' RACE reads, TCRdb lists one record per CDR3 protein. The sample carries around 90,000 distinct CDR3 sequences, about 15% recorded once. Sequenced sample: PBMCs or a T cell subset sorted from them (not recorded which). The receptors here all came from a man in his late teens or twenties who had mild COVID-19 (a few samples of this study predate the infection). Cell type and time point are not known.

In this sample, this clonotype turned up a few times. V and J are TRBV4-1 and TRBJ1-5, with 7 positions matching TRBD1. In germline, CDR1 is MGHRA, CDR2 YSYEKL. The junction had 10 bases not matched to a gene; V was cut back by 1 base and J by 7 bases. The CDR3 loop spans 16 amino acids. In nucleotides, the CDR3 is TGCGCCAGCAGCCAAGCCTTCACAGGGGCGGACCAGCCCCAGCATTTT. This gives the protein CASSQAFTGADQPQHF.

This clonotype has a single count. The chain uses TRBV4-1 and TRBJ2-1; D is tentatively TRBD1 or TRBD2 (5 bases each). The CDR3 is 14 residues long. Germline CDR1 reads MGHRA; CDR2 reads YSYEKL. V dropped 5 bases and J dropped 7 bases, with 15 bases sitting between them. CDR3 region: CASSDGTPQNEQFF. In DNA, the CDR3 is TGCGCCAGCAGCGACGGGACCCCACAGAATGAGCAGTTCTTC.

This clonotype was counted a few times. The chain joins TRBV5-5 to TRBJ1-6; D not resolved. The CDR3 is made up of 16 amino acids. Between the trimmed V and J ends, which lost 4 bases and 3 bases, there was a span of 14 bases. CDR1 is SGHKS, CDR2 YYEKEE, per germline (reference sequence). In DNA, the CDR3 is TGTGCCAGCAGCCGACCGGCAGGCGGCTATAATTCACCCCTCCACTTT. This sequence encodes CASSRPAGGYNSPLHF.

This clonotype has only a few counts. This chain uses TRBV20-1 with TRBJ1-1; TRBD1 aligns across 7 bases. CDR1 and CDR2 (germline): DFQATT, SNEGSKA (reference sequence). Unmatched junction bases numbered 7, after V lost 3 bases and J lost 3 bases. This CDR3 region has 14 residues. CDR3 nucleotide sequence: TGCAGTGCTAGCCCTCCCACAGGGGACACTGAAGCTTTCTTT. Its protein is CSASPPTGDTEAFF.

This clonotype was seen a handful of times. V is TRBV29-1 and J is TRBJ2-3, with D unclear. Germline CDR1 is SQVTM and CDR2 is ANQGSEA. CDR3 size: 12 residues. Trimming pared 1 base from V and 8 bases from J, leaving 10 bases between. CDR3 residues: CSVEGSEVTQYF. The CDR3 bases are TGCAGCGTTGAAGGTAGTGAGGTTACGCAGTATTTT.

J is TRBJ1-5 and V is TRBV4-3; D might be TRBD1 (6 bases). Trimming removed 0 bases at V and 7 bases at J, with 13 bases between. The CDR3 length is 15 residues. Germline CDR1 and CDR2: LGHNA and YSLEER. The CDR3 region is CASSQDTGAGQPQHF. CDR3 in DNA: TGCGCCAGCAGCCAAGATACGGGGGCTGGCCAGCCCCAGCATTTT.

This clonotype was found a few times. This chain connects TRBV20-1 to TRBJ1-2, with D maybe TRBD1 (5 bases). V was clipped by 2 bases and J by 3 bases, with 16 bases between them. The germline V gene has CDR1 DFQATT and CDR2 SNEGSKA (reference sequence). This CDR3 region has 15 residues. CDR3 amino acids: CSARKLEVGDYGYTF. CDR3 nucleotides: TGCAGTGCTAGAAAATTGGAGGTGGGGGACTATGGCTACACCTTC.

This chain links TRBV15 with TRBJ1-1; possible D gene TRBD1, 5 bases. This CDR3 contains 14 residues. Trimming took off 0 bases at V and 4 bases at J, with 9 bases between the two ends. Germline-derived CDR1 and CDR2 are LNHNV and YYDKDF (reference sequence). In nucleotides, the CDR3 is TGTGCCACCAGCAGAGATGGTAGGGGCACTGAAGCTTTCTTT. This gives the protein CATSRDGRGTEAFF. The full variable domain, completed using reference TRBV15 and TRBJ1-1, is DAMVIQNPRYQVTQFGKPVTLSCSQTLNHNVMYWYQQKSSQAPKLLFHYYDKDFNNEADTPDNFQSRRPNTSFCFLDIRSPGLGDTAMYLCATSRDGRGTEAFFGQGTRLTVV.

The chain carries TRBV7-2 and TRBJ1-5; the match to TRBD1 covers 8 bases. Germline CDR1 SGHTA, CDR2 FQGNSA. The CDR3 has 14 amino acids. Unmatched junction bases numbered 4, after V lost 2 bases and J lost 7 bases. Here the CDR3 DNA reads TGTGCCAGCAGCTTATTTCAGGGGGCGCAGCCCCAGCATTTT. Protein: CASSLFQGAQPQHF.

The gene calls are TRBV20-1 and TRBJ1-2; no definite D call. The CDR3 length is 13 residues. Trimming took 0 bases from V and 0 from J, leaving 5 bases between them. Per germline, CDR1 DFQATT and CDR2 SNEGSKA (reference sequence). The CDR3, as DNA: TGCAGTGCTAGAGATGCCGCTAACTATGGCTACACCTTC. This encodes CSARDAANYGYTF.

The chain is built from TRBV24-1 and TRBJ2-5; D is possibly TRBD1 or TRBD2 (6 bases each). Trimming left V 2 bases short and J 1 base short, with 13 bases between. Germline V lookup: CDR1 KGHDR, CDR2 SFDVKD. This CDR3 spans 16 amino acids. The CDR3 DNA sequence: TGTGCCACCAGTGATTGGCCGGGGGCAGTCCAAGAGACCCAGTACTTC. It codes for CATSDWPGAVQETQYF.

This clonotype was counted ten times or more. The gene calls are TRBV4-3 and TRBJ2-1; D gene uncertain. V was shortened by 4 bases and J by 0 bases, with 10 bases between the two germline ends. Looked up from germline, CDR1 is LGHNA and CDR2 is YSLEER. This CDR3 region has 15 residues. The CDR3 nucleotides are TGCGCCAGCAGCCCGGGCCTGGGCTCCTACAATGAGCAGTTCTTC. Residues: CASSPGLGSYNEQFF.

This clonotype was detected only a few times. This sequence joins TRBV12-3 or TRBV12-4 and TRBJ1-4; 8 bases line up with TRBD1. The V segment lost 2 bases and the J segment 8 bases; nucleotides outside the gene matches: 7. CDR3 length: 15 residues. The CDR3 sequence: CASSLSGGADEKLFF. The CDR3 coding sequence is TGTGCCAGCAGTTTATCAGGGGGCGCGGACGAAAAACTGTTTTTT.

The chain combines TRBV5-1 with TRBJ2-5; D gene unclear. The CDR3 contains 13 residues. Deletions cut 2 bases from V and 4 bases from J, with 9 bases between. CDR1 and CDR2 (germline): SGHRS, YFSETQ. CDR3 amino acids: CASSFFLGETQYF. In nucleotides, the CDR3 is TGCGCCAGCAGCTTTTTTCTTGGAGAGACCCAGTACTTC.

This clonotype was seen a few times. The gene calls are TRBV5-5 and TRBJ1-2; a weak D match, TRBD1 (5 bases). The CDR3 runs to 13 residues. Germline V gene lookup returns CDR1 SGHKS and CDR2 YYEKEE (reference sequence). Trimming removed 5 bases at V and 7 bases at J, with 15 bases between. The CDR3 protein is CASRTRWDLGYTF. The CDR3 DNA reads TGTGCCAGCAGGACTCGTTGGGACCTTGGCTACACCTTC.

This clonotype was seen many times. CDR3 in amino acids: CASSLDAGYYSYEQYF. CDR3 sequence (DNA): TGCGCCAGCAGCTTGGATGCAGGGTATTACTCCTACGAGCAGTACTTC. The rearrangement joins TRBV5-1 to TRBJ2-7; D perhaps matches TRBD1 (5 bases). Germline CDR1 and CDR2: SGHRS and YFSETQ. The CDR3 covers 16 residues. V was trimmed by 0 bases and J by 0 bases, leaving 13 bases between them.

The chain recombines TRBV24-1 with TRBJ1-5, with a possible D match to TRBD1 (5 bases). Trimming removed 4 bases at V and 2 bases at J, with 14 bases between. Germline lookup yields CDR1 KGHDR and CDR2 SFDVKD. The CDR3 sequence is 16 residues long. The CDR3 here is CATSDSGLRGNQPQHF. In DNA, the CDR3 is TGTGCCACCAGTGACTCCGGGCTCAGGGGCAATCAGCCCCAGCATTTT.